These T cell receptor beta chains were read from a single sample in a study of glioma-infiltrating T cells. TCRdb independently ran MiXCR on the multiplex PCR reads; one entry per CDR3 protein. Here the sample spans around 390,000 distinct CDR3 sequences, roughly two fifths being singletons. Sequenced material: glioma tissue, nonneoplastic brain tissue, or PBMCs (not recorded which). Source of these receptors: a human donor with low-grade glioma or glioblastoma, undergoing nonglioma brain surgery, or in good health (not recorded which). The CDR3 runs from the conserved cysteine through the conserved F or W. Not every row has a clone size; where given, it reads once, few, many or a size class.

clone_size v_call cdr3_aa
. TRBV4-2 CASRQGGRLEAFF
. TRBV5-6 CASSLGSVYNEQFF
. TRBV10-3 CAISARDSGDTQYF
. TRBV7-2 CASSLSRDTGELFF
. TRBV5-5 CASSGQDENIQYF
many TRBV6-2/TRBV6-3 CASSSSDTYQPQHF
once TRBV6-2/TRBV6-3 CASSYYTFSTDTQYF
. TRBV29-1 CSVEQGPNTGELFF
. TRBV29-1 CSEKDNYGYTF
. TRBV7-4 CASSLAGPGELFF
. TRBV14 CASGQDPQWRTEQFF
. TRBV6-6 CASSYSSGRGFNEQLF
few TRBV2 CASSGYGRAINEQFF
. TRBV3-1 CASSQPPTGTYEQYF
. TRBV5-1 CASSITPGQDLNEQFF